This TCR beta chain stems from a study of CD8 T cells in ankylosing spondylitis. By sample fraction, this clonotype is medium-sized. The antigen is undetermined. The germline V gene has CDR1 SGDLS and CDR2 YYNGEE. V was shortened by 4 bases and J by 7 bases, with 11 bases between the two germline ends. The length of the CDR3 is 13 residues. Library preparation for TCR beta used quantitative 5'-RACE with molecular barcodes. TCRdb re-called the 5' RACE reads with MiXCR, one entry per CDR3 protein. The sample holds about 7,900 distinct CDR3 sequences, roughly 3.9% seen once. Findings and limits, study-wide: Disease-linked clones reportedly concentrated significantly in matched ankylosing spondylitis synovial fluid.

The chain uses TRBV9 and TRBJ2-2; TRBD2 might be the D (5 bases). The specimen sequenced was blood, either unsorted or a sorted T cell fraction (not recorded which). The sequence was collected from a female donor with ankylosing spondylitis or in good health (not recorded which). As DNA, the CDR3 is TGTGCCAGCAGCCCAGGAGGTAGCGGGGAGCTGTTTTTT. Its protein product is CASSPGGSGELFF.